One and the same sample provided the 29 T cell receptor beta chains below, sequenced in a study of cytomegalovirus exposure and HLA in healthy donors. A multiplex PCR was run with 60 Vbeta primers and 13 Jbeta primers. The method was immunoSEQ multiplex PCR; TCRdb's version includes in-frame clones alone and lacks a portion of them. The sample records 110,000 to 150,000 clones, 78% being singletons. Sequenced input: PBMCs. Receptor source: a female donor in good health and CMV-seronegative.

CDR3 in amino acids: CASSGGTVNNEQFF. CDR3 nucleotide sequence: TGTGCCAGCAGCGGGGGGACAGTGAACAATGAGCAGTTCTTC. The genes are TRBV9 and TRBJ2-1; 7 nucleotides line up with TRBD1. Germline CDR1 SGDLS, CDR2 YYNGEE. The CDR3 runs 14 residues. The junction had 5 bases not matched to a gene; V was cut back by 3 bases and J by 5 bases.

The rearrangement joins TRBV21-1 to TRBJ1-1; the DNA was not compared with TRBD1, the D call given in the table. TRBV21-1 is flagged as a pseudogene. CDR3 length: 17 amino acids. CDR3: CASSKRKRGRANTEAFF. CDR3 coding DNA: TGTGCCAGCAGCAAGAGGAAGAGGGGGCGGGCGAACACTGAAGCTTTCTTT.

This clone is a singleton in its sample. The chain has TRBV30 and TRBJ2-7; a possible D gene is TRBD2 (5 bases). Trimming pared 0 bases from V and 2 bases from J, leaving 8 bases between. Looked up from germline, CDR1 is GTSNPN and CDR2 is SVGIG (reference sequence). The CDR3 has 13 residues. CDR3 residues: CAWSVVGAYEQYF. DNA for the CDR3: TGTGCCTGGAGTGTTGTCGGGGCCTACGAGCAGTACTTC.

The rearrangement joins TRBV5-4 to TRBJ1-6; D remains ambiguous. The CDR3 has 13 residues. The germline CDR1 and CDR2 sequences are SGHNT and YYREEE (reference sequence). V was clipped by 2 bases and J by 7 bases, with 7 bases between them. Here the CDR3 reads CASSFGQNSPLHF. The CDR3, as DNA: TGTGCCAGCAGCTTTGGCCAAAATTCACCCCTCCACTTT. Combining the CDR3 with reference TRBV5-4 and TRBJ1-6 gives the whole variable domain ETGVTQSPTHLIKTRGQQVTLRCSSQSGHNTVSWYQQALGQGPQFIFQYYREEENGRGNFPPRFSGLQFPNYSSELNVNALELDDSALYLCASSFGQNSPLHFGNGTRLTVT.

V and J are TRBV5-1 and TRBJ2-1, with 7 bases matching TRBD2. This CDR3 is built from 14 residues. Unmatched junction bases numbered 11, after V lost 4 bases and J lost 10 bases. The V gene's germline CDR1 is SGHRS and CDR2 YFSETQ. The CDR3 is CASSLEGSGREQFF. As DNA, the CDR3 is TGCGCCAGCAGCCTAGAAGGTAGCGGGCGGGAGCAGTTCTTC.

This chain uses TRBV14 with TRBJ2-7; perhaps TRBD2 as D (6 bases). Germline loops: CDR1 SGHDN, CDR2 FVKESK. The V end lost 0 bases, the J end lost 5 bases, and 11 bases lay between the germline ends. The CDR3 extends over 14 amino acids. CDR3 residues: CASSQEGWRDEQYF. As DNA, the CDR3 is TGTGCCAGCAGCCAAGAAGGATGGAGGGACGAGCAGTACTTC.

The V gene is TRBV5-6, the J gene TRBJ1-2; TRBD1 matches 9 bases. Germline CDR1 SGHDT, CDR2 YYEEEE. The CDR3 consists of 15 residues. V trimming: 0 bases; J trimming: 6 bases; junction bases outside the gene matches: 6. The CDR3 DNA follows: TGTGCCAGCAGCTTGGTACGACAGGGGGGGGATGGCTACACCTTC. This encodes CASSLVRQGGDGYTF.

V and J are TRBV28 and TRBJ1-5; 7 bases line up with TRBD1. V was pared by 6 bases and J by 0 bases, with 14 bases of the junction left unmatched. Germline CDR1 MDHEN, CDR2 SYDVKM. The CDR3 has 18 residues. The CDR3 sequence is CASRSDRLGLSSNQPQHF. For the CDR3, the DNA is TGTGCCAGCAGATCGGACAGGTTGGGATTGAGTAGCAATCAGCCCCAGCATTTT. Using reference TRBV28 and TRBJ1-5 for the parts outside the CDR3, the full variable domain is DVKVTQSSRYLVKRTGEKVFLECVQDMDHENMFWYRQDPGLGLRLIYFSYDVKMKEKGDIPEGYSVSREKKERFSLILESASTNQTSMYLCASRSDRLGLSSNQPQHFGDGTRLSIL.

This clone was observed a single time. The chain is built from TRBV6-1 and TRBJ2-7; 7 bases match TRBD2. CDR1 and CDR2 (germline): MNHNS, SASEGT. This CDR3 region has 13 residues. The V gene end was trimmed by 7 bases and the J gene end by 0 bases; junction bases not matched to a gene: 3. The CDR3 is CASIGGSSYEQYF. The CDR3 nucleotides read TGTGCCAGCATTGGCGGGAGCTCCTACGAGCAGTACTTC.

The V call is TRBV6-1, the J call TRBJ1-1; the D is unclear. Trimming pared 2 bases from V and 7 bases from J, leaving 11 bases between. Germline-derived CDR1 and CDR2 are MNHNS and SASEGT. The CDR3 is made up of 13 amino acids. Written as DNA, the CDR3 is TGTGCCAGCAGTGAATTAGGAGGGAATGAAGCTTTCTTT. It encodes CASSELGGNEAFF.

The chain uses TRBV6-6 and TRBJ1-1; D uncertain. V was pared by 5 bases and J by 1 base, with 8 bases between. Germline V gene data show CDR1 as MNHNY and CDR2 as SVGAGI (reference sequence). The CDR3 has 13 residues. CDR3 amino acids: CASSRQANTEAFF. CDR3 DNA: TGTGCCAGCAGTCGCCAGGCGAACACTGAAGCTTTCTTT.

The rearrangement joins TRBV4-1 to TRBJ1-6; unclear D gene. CDR3 length: 17 amino acids. V lost 0 bases and J lost 0, with 9 bases in between. Looked up from germline, CDR1 is MGHRA and CDR2 is YSYEKL. In nucleotides, the CDR3 is TGCGCCAGCAGCCAAGAGAGAGGGAGCTCCTATAATTCACCCCTCCACTTT. Translating gives CASSQERGSSYNSPLHF.

The gene calls are TRBV6-6 and TRBJ1-4, with TRBD1 identical over 9 bases. J lost 2 bases, V lost 5 bases, and 0 bases had no gene match. The V gene's germline CDR1 is MNHNY and CDR2 SVGAGI (reference sequence). CDR3 size: 14 residues. Written as DNA, the CDR3 is TGTGCCAGCAGTGACAGGGGGACTAATGAAAAACTGTTTTTT. As protein: CASSDRGTNEKLFF.

CDR3 amino acids: CASSPRDRPNNEQFF. In nucleotides, the CDR3 is TGTGCCAGCAGTCCGCGGGATCGGCCCAACAATGAGCAGTTCTTC. The genes are TRBV27 and TRBJ2-1; possibly TRBD2 for D (6 bases). V was shortened by 5 bases and J by 5 bases, with 16 bases between the two germline ends. This CDR3 is 15 amino acids long. Germline V gene data show CDR1 as MNHEY and CDR2 as SMNVEV (reference sequence).

The V call is TRBV2, the J call TRBJ2-3, with TRBD2 matching 15 bases. J lost 6 bases, V lost 7 bases, and 8 bases had no gene match. From germline, CDR1 is SNHLY and CDR2 FYNNEI. This CDR3 has 16 amino acids. CDR3 bases: TGTGCCAGCAACCGGGGACTAGCGGGAGGTCTTGATACGCAGTATTTT. It yields the protein CASNRGLAGGLDTQYF.

V usage is TRBV6-1 and J usage is TRBJ2-2, with 9 bases fitting TRBD1. CDR1 is MNHNS, CDR2 SASEGT, per germline. This CDR3 is built from 15 residues. Trimming cost V 5 bases and J 2 bases; bases outside gene matches: 3. The CDR3 nucleotides read TGTGCCAGCAGTAGGGGACAGGGCAACACCGGGGAGCTGTTTTTT. The encoded protein is CASSRGQGNTGELFF.

This clone was observed a single time. The gene calls are TRBV30 and TRBJ1-1; D remains ambiguous. The CDR3 is 13 amino acids. Germline V gene lookup returns CDR1 GTSNPN and CDR2 SVGIG (reference sequence). The V end lost 4 bases, the J end lost 1 base, and 10 bases lay between the germline ends. This CDR3 is CAWMGGRNTEAFF. CDR3 DNA sequence: TGTGCCTGGATGGGAGGGAGGAACACTGAAGCTTTCTTT.

This sequence joins TRBV14 and TRBJ1-1, with 8 bases matching TRBD1. V dropped 3 bases and J dropped 1; count of bases not matched to a gene: 7. The CDR3 is 16 residues long. The germline V gene has CDR1 SGHDN and CDR2 FVKESK. CDR3 DNA: TGTGCCAGCAGCCATAATACGGACAGGGAGAACACTGAAGCTTTCTTT. Translated, it gives CASSHNTDRENTEAFF. Full variable domain (outside the CDR3, taken from reference TRBV14 and TRBJ1-1): EAGVTQFPSHSVIEKGQTVTLRCDPISGHDNLYWYRRVMGKEIKFLLHFVKESKQDESGMPNNRFLAERTGGTYSTLKVQPAELEDSGVYFCASSHNTDRENTEAFFGQGTRLTVV.

The chain employs TRBV10-3 and TRBJ1-5; no firm D call. The CDR3 loop spans 15 amino acids. V dropped 3 bases and J dropped 0 bases, with 9 bases sitting between them. Germline V lookup: CDR1 ENHRY, CDR2 SYGVKD. The CDR3 nucleotides read TGTGCCATCAGTGACAGAGGCTATAGCAATCAGCCCCAGCATTTT. This translates into CAISDRGYSNQPQHF.

The CDR3 protein is CSVGRLQGPFYEQYF. The CDR3 region has the DNA TGCAGCGTTGGCCGCCTTCAGGGTCCCTTTTACGAGCAGTACTTC. The gene calls are TRBV29-1 and TRBJ2-7; a possible D gene is TRBD1 (5 bases). Germline CDR1 SQVTM, CDR2 ANQGSEA. V shed 4 bases and J shed 4 bases, with 20 bases lying between them. This CDR3 region has 15 residues.

The table lists this clone with a few counts. The chain links TRBV5-5 to TRBJ1-5; D is possibly TRBD1 (5 bases). The V end lost 0 bases, the J end lost 4 bases, and 8 bases lay between the germline ends. The CDR3 is 14 amino acids. Per the germline V gene, CDR1 is SGHKS and CDR2 is YYEKEE (reference sequence). The CDR3: CASSLDRINQPQHF. In DNA form, the CDR3 reads TGTGCCAGCAGCTTGGACAGGATAAATCAGCCCCAGCATTTT.

The chain combines TRBV15 with TRBJ2-2; D not certain. V was cut by 2 bases and J by 6 bases, with 10 bases left in between. Looked up from germline, CDR1 is LNHNV and CDR2 is YYDKDF (reference sequence). There are 14 residues in the CDR3. In nucleotides, the CDR3 is TGTGCCACCAGCAGACAAAGAGAGGCCGGGGAGCTGTTTTTT. Its protein product is CATSRQREAGELFF.

The rearrangement joins TRBV19 to TRBJ2-1, with 9 positions matching TRBD1. V dropped 7 bases and J dropped 3; count of bases not matched to a gene: 7. The CDR3 runs to 15 residues. Germline assignment: CDR1 LNHDA and CDR2 SQIVND (reference sequence). Here the CDR3 reads CASNLGQGIYNEQFF. The CDR3, as DNA: TGTGCCAGTAATCTCGGACAGGGGATCTACAATGAGCAGTTCTTC.

The rearrangement links TRBV7-9 to TRBJ2-5; the D is unclear. V gave up 2 bases and J gave up 2 bases, with 18 bases separating them. Germline loops: CDR1 SEHNR, CDR2 FQNEAQ (reference sequence). The length of the CDR3 is 17 residues. CDR3 protein: CASSLYPPFEAQETQYF. CDR3 sequence (DNA): TGTGCCAGCAGCTTATACCCTCCTTTTGAAGCACAAGAGACCCAGTACTTC.

A few counts support this clone. V and J are TRBV7-3 and TRBJ1-6; no reliable D call. Trimming pared 5 bases from V and 8 bases from J, leaving 10 bases between. The CDR3 totals 13 residues. CDR1 is SGHTA and CDR2 is FQGTGA in the germline V gene. The CDR3 nucleotides are TGTGCCAGCAGCCAGGTTCAACATTCACCCCTCCACTTT. It specifies CASSQVQHSPLHF.

This clone was picked up one time. The V gene is TRBV9, the J gene TRBJ2-3; D gene uncertain. Germline CDR1 reads SGDLS; CDR2 reads YYNGEE. The CDR3 is made up of 15 amino acids. Trimming stripped 0 bases from V and 3 bases from J, with 11 bases between. This CDR3 is CASSVAPTLTDTQYF. In DNA form, the CDR3 reads TGTGCCAGCAGCGTAGCCCCCACTTTGACAGATACGCAGTATTTT.

The J gene is TRBJ2-1, the V gene TRBV5-4, with 9 bases that match TRBD1. This CDR3 has 15 amino acids. CDR1 and CDR2 from the germline V gene are SGHNT and YYREEE (reference sequence). V dropped 4 bases and J dropped 7; count of bases not matched to a gene: 9. CDR3 DNA: TGTGCCAGCAGCCATAAACAGGGGGCCCTTAATGAGCAGTTCTTC. As protein: CASSHKQGALNEQFF.

The V call is TRBV5-1, the J call TRBJ2-3, with 10 bases identical to TRBD2. The CDR3 spans 17 residues. The ends lost 4 bases at V and 2 bases at J; junction bases unmatched: 10. The germline gives CDR1 SGHRS, CDR2 YFSETQ. The CDR3 reads CASSDTLAGALTDTQYF. CDR3 nucleotides: TGCGCCAGCAGCGACACCCTAGCGGGGGCCCTCACAGATACGCAGTATTTT.

In its sample, this clone was seen a few times. The CDR3 DNA reads TGTGCCAGCAGCCTAGGGACTAGTGTGAATGAGCAGTTCTTC. It is translated as CASSLGTSVNEQFF. V and J are TRBV7-9 and TRBJ2-1, with 8 bases lining up with TRBD2. CDR3 size: 14 residues. The V gene's germline CDR1 is SEHNR and CDR2 FQNEAQ (reference sequence). V gave up 5 bases and J gave up 7 bases; unmatched junction bases: 7.